A single sample gave rise to the 3 T cell receptor beta chains below, sequenced in a study of blood T cells in healthy people across ages. A second PCR, run for roughly 7 to 12 cycles, used a sample-barcoded 5' primer plus a J-beta primer mix. TCRdb processed the 5' RACE reads anew with MiXCR; each CDR3 protein has one entry. This sample has about 1.5 million distinct CDR3 sequences, with roughly two fifths found just once. Material for sequencing was blood. Every receptor here comes from a woman aged 18-29 years in good health.

Ten or more counts support this clonotype. The chain recombines TRBV27 with TRBJ2-1; 10 bases align to TRBD1. CDR1 is MNHEY and CDR2 is SMNVEV in the germline V gene (reference sequence). The junction had 10 bases not matched to a gene; V was cut back by 4 bases and J by 7 bases. The CDR3 consists of 16 residues. The DNA of the CDR3 is TGTGCCAGCAGTTCCCCCGGGACAGGGGTGCATAATGAGCAGTTCTTC. This translates into CASSSPGTGVHNEQFF.

The chain combines TRBV4-2 with TRBJ2-7; D is unresolved. The V gene lost 4 bases and the J gene lost 0 bases, with 13 bases spanning the gap. Germline CDR1 reads LGHNA; CDR2 reads YNFKEQ. The CDR3 consists of 15 residues. The CDR3 bases are TGTGCCAGCAGCCCGAGGTACAGCGTCTCCTACGAGCAGTACTTC. This gives the protein CASSPRYSVSYEQYF.

The gene calls are TRBV9 and TRBJ2-1; 13 positions agree with TRBD2. V lost 3 bases, J lost 8 bases, and 5 bases stayed unmatched. The CDR3 has 15 amino acids. CDR1 is SGDLS, CDR2 YYNGEE, per germline. This CDR3 reads CASSGTSGRADEQFF. The CDR3 region has the DNA TGTGCCAGCAGCGGAACTAGCGGGAGGGCCGATGAGCAGTTCTTC.